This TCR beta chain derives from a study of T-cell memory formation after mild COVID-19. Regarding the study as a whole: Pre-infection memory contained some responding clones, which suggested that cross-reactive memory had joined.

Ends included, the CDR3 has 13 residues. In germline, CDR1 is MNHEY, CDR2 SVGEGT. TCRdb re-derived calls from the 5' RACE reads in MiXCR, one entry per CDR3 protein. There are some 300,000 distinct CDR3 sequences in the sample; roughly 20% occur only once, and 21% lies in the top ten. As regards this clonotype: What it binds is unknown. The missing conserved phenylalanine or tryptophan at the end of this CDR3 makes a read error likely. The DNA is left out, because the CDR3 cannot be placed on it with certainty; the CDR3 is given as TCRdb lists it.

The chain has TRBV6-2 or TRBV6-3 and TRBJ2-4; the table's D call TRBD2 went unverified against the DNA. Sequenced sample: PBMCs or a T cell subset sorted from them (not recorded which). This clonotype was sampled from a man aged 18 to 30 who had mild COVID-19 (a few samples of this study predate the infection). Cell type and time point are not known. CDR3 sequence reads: CASSYSGGGVPLI.